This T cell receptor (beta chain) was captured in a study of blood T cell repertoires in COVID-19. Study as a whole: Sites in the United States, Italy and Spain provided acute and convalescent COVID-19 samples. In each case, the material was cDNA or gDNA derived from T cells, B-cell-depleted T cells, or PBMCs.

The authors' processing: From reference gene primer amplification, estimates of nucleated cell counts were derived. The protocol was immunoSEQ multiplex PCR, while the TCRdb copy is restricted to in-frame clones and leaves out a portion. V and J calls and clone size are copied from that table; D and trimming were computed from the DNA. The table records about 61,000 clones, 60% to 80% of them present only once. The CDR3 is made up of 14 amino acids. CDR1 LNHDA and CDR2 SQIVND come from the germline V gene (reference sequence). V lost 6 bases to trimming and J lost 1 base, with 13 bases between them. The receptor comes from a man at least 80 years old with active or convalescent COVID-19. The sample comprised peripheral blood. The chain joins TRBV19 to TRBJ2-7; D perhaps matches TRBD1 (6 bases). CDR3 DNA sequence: TGTGCCAGTAGCTCAACAGGGCTTTCCTACGAGCAGTACTTC. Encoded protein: CASSSTGLSYEQYF.